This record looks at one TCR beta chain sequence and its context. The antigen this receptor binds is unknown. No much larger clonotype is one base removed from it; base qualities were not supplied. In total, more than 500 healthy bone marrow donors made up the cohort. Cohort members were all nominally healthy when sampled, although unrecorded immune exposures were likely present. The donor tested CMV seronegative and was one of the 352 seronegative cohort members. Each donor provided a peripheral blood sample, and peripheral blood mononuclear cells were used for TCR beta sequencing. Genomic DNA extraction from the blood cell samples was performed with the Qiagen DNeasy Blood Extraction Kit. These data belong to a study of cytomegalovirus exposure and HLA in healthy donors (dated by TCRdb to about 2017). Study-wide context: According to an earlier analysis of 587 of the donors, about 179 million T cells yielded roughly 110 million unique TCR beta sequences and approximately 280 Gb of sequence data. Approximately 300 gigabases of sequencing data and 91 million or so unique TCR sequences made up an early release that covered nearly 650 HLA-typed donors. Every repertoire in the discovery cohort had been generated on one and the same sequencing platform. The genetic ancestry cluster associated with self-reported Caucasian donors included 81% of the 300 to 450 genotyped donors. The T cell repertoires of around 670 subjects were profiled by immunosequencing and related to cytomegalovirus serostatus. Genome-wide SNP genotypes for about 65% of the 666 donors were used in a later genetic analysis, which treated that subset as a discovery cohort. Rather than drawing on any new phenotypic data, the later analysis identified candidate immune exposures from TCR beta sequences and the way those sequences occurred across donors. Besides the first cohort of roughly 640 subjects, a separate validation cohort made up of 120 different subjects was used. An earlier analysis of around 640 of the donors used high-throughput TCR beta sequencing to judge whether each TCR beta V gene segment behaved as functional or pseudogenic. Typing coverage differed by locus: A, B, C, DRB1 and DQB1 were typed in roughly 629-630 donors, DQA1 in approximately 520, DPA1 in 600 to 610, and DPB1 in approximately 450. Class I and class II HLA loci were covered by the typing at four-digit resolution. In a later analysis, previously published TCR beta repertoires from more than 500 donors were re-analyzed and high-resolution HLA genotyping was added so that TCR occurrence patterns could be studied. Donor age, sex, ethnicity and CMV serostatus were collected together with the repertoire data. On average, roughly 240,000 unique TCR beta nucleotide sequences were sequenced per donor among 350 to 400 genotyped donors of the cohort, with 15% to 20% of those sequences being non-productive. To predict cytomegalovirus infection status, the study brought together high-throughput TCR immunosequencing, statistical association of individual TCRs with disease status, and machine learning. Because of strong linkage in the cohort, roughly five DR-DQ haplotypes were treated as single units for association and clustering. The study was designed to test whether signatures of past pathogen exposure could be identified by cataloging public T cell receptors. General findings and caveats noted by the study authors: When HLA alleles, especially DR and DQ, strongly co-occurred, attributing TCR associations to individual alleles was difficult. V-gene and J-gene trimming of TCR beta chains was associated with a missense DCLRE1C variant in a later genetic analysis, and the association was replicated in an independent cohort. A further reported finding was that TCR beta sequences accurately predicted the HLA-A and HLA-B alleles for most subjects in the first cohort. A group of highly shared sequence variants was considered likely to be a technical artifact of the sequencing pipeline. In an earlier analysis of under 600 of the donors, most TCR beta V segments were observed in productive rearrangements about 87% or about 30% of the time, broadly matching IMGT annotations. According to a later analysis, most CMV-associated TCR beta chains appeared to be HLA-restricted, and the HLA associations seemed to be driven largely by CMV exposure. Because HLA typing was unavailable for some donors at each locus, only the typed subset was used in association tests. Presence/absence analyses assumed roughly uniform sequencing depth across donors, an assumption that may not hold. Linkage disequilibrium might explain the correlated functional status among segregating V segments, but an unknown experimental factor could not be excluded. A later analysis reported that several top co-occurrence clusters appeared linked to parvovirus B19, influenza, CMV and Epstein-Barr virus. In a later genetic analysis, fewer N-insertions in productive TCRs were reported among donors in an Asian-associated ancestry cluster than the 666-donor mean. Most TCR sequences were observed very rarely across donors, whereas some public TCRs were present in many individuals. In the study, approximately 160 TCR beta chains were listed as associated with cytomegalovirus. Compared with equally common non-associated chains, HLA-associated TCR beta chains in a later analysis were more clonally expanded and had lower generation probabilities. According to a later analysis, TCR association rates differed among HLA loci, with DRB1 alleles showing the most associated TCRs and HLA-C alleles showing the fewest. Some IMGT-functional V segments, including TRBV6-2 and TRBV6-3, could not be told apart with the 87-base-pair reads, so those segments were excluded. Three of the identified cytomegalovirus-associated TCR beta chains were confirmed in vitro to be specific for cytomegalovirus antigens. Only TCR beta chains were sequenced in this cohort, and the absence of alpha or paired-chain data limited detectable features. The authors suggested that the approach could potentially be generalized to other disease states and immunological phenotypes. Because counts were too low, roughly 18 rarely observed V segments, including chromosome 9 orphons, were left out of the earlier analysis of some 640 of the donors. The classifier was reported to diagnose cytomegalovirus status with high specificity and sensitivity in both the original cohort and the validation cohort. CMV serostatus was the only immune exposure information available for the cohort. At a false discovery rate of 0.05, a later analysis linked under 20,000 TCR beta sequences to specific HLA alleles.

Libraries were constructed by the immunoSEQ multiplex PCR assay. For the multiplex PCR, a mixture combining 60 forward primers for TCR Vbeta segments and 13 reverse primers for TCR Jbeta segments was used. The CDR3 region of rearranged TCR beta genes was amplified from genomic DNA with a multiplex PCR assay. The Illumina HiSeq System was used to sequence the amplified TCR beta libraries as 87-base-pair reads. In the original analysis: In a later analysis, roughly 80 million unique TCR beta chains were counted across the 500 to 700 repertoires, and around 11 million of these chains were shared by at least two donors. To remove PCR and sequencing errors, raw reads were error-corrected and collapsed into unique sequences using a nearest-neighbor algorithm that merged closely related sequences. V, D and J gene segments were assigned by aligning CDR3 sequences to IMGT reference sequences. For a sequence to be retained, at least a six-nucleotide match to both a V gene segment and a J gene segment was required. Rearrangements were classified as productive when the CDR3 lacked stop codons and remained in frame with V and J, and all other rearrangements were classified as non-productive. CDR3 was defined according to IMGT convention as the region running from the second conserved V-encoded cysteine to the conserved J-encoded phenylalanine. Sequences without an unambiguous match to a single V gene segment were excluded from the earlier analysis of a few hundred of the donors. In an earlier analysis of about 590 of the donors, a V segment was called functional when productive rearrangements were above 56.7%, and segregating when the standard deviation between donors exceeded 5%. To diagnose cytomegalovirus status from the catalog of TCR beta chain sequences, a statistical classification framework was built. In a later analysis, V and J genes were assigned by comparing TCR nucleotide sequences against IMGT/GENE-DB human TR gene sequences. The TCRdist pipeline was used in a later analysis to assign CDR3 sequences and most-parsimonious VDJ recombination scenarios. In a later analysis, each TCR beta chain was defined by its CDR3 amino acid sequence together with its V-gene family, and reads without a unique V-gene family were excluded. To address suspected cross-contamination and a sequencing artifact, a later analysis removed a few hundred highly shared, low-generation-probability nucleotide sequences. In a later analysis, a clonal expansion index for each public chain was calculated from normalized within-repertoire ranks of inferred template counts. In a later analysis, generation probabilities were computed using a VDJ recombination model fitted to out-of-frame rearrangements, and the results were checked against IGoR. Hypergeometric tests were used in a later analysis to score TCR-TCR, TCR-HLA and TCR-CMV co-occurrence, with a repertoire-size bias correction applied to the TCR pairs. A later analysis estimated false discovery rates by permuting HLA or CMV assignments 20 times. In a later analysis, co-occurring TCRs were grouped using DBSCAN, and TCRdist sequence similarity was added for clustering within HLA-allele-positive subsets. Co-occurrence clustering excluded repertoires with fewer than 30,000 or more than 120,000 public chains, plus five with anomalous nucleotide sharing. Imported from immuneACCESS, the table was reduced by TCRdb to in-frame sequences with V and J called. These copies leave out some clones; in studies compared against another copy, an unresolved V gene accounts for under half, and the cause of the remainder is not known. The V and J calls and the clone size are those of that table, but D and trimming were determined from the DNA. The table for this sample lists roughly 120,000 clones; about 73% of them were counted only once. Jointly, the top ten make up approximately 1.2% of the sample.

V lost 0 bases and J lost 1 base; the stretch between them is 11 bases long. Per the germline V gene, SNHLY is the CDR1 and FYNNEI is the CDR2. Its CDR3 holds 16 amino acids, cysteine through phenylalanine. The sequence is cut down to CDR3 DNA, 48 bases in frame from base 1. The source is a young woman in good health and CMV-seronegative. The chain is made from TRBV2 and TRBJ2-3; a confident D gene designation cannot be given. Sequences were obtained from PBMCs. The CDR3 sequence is CASSEALGAGTDTQYF. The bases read TGTGCCAGCAGTGAAGCGCTAGGAGCAGGCACAGATACGCAGTATTTT. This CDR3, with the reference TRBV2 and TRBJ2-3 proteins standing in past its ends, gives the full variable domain EPEVTQTPSHQVTQMGQEVILRCVPISNHLYFYWYRQILGQKVEFLVSFYNNEISEKSEIFDDQFSVERPDGSNFTLKIRSTKLEDSAMYFCASSEALGAGTDTQYFGPGTRLTVL.